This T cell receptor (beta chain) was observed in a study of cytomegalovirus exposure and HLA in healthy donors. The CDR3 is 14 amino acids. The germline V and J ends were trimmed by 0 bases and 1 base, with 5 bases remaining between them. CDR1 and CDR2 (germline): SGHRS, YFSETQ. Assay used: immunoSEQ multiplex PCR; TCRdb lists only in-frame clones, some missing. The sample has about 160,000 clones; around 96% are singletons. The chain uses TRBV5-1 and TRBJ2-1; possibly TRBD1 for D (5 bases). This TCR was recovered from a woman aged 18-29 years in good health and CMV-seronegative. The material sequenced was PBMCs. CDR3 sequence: CASSLAGSYNEQFF. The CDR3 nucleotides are TGCGCCAGCAGCTTGGCAGGGTCCTACAATGAGCAGTTCTTC.